This entry concerns a single T cell receptor (beta chain). It was with a sample-barcoded 5' primer and a J-beta primer mix that a second PCR of roughly 6 to 11 cycles was run. TCRdb recomputed calls from the 5' RACE reads with MiXCR, one row per CDR3 protein. This table has over 750,000 distinct CDR3 sequences, roughly 25% appearing once. The sample originates from a study of blood T cells in healthy people across ages. In the study overall: The template switching approach captured approximately one barcoded beta molecule for every two T cells.

The junction had 8 bases not matched to a gene; V was cut back by 10 bases and J by 6 bases. Germline values: CDR1 SEHNR, CDR2 FQNEAQ (reference sequence). The CDR3 contains 12 residues. This same sample was also taken into another study, of T cells of mothers and their children. That paper adds: The data showed no persistent microchimeric T cell clones.

This TCR derives from a boy younger than 18 in good health. The rearrangement links TRBV7-9 to TRBJ1-2, with 7 bases matching TRBD1. What was sequenced was blood. DNA for the CDR3: TGTGCCACCTCGGGGACAGCTCATGGCTACACCTTC. Its protein is CATSGTAHGYTF.